The 28 T cell receptor beta chains in this list originate from one sample, sequenced in a study of cytomegalovirus exposure and HLA in healthy donors (dated by TCRdb to about 2017). Libraries were made using the immunoSEQ multiplex PCR assay. In its TCRdb copy, this immuneACCESS table keeps in-frame sequences only and misses some clones. Where compared with another copy, unresolved V genes explain less than half of these, and the others have no known cause. This sample is represented by 150,000 to 200,000 clones; 85% of them were singletons. The top ten constitute approximately 15% of the sample. Sequenced sample: PBMCs. The receptors shown here come from a man aged 18 to 30 in good health and CMV-seropositive.

This chain joins TRBV18 and TRBJ2-1, with TRBD2 as a possible D gene (6 bases). The germline V gene encodes CDR1 KGHSH and CDR2 LQKENI. The V end was cut by 3 bases, the J end by 3 bases, with 12 bases between. The CDR3 runs to 15 residues. The CDR3 DNA reads TGTGCCAGCTCACCTATCGGGGACTTCTACAATGAGCAGTTCTTC. Its translation: CASSPIGDFYNEQFF.

This sequence joins TRBV29-1 and TRBJ2-3; 8 nucleotides align to TRBD2. Germline values: CDR1 SQVTM, CDR2 ANQGSEA. This CDR3 comprises 14 residues. Trimming took 7 bases from V and 2 from J; bases not matched to a gene: 8. This CDR3 reads CSGTGGAATDTQYF. CDR3 coding DNA: TGCAGCGGGACCGGGGGGGCCGCCACAGATACGCAGTATTTT.

The J gene is TRBJ2-3, the V gene TRBV5-1, with 7 bases that match TRBD2. The CDR3 contains 16 residues. V was clipped by 1 base and J by 6 bases; unmatched bases: 11. Germline V gene sequence: CDR1 SGHRS, CDR2 YFSETQ. The CDR3 sequence: CASSLWGGGSLDTQYF. CDR3 coding DNA: TGCGCCAGCAGCTTGTGGGGCGGGGGAAGTTTGGATACGCAGTATTTT.

The chain uses TRBV6-1 and TRBJ2-4; TRBD1 matches at 9 bases. V was pared by 7 bases and J by 16 bases, with 8 bases of the junction left unmatched. Germline V lookup: CDR1 MNHNS, CDR2 SASEGT. The CDR3 spans 11 residues. The CDR3 sequence: CASNRDREVYF. The CDR3 bases are TGTGCCAGCAACCGGGACAGGGAGGTTTACTTC.

This chain uses TRBV18 with TRBJ1-1; D is unclear. Germline CDR1 KGHSH, CDR2 LQKENI. The CDR3 covers 13 residues. The V end was cut by 3 bases, the J end by 6 bases, with 11 bases between. CDR3 in DNA: TGTGCCAGCTCACCCGGAGGGAATCCTGAAGCTTTCTTT. Protein sequence: CASSPGGNPEAFF.

The genes are TRBV19 and TRBJ2-5, with 7 positions matching TRBD1. Per the germline V gene, CDR1 is LNHDA and CDR2 is SQIVND (reference sequence). CDR3 length: 11 amino acids. J was trimmed by 7 bases and V by 6 bases; bases with no gene match: 2. The CDR3 DNA is TGTGCCAGTAGCCCAGGGGGGACCCAGTACTTC. Residues: CASSPGGTQYF.

The chain carries TRBV5-6 and TRBJ1-4; D unclear. From germline, CDR1 is SGHDT and CDR2 YYEEEE. V was trimmed by 2 bases and J by 0 bases, leaving 8 bases between them. This CDR3 comprises 15 residues. The CDR3 region is CASSLLYSTNEKLFF. CDR3 nucleotides: TGTGCCAGCAGCTTATTGTACTCAACTAATGAAAAACTGTTTTTT.

This chain joins TRBV7-9 and TRBJ2-7; 10 bases align to TRBD2. Germline V CDR1 and CDR2: SEHNR, FQNEAQ (reference sequence). V was pared by 4 bases and J by 3 bases, with 12 bases of the junction left unmatched. This CDR3 comprises 17 residues. As DNA, the CDR3 is TGTGCCAGCAGCTCGGGCCTAGCGGGAGACTCAAACTACGAGCAGTACTTC. Protein product: CASSSGLAGDSNYEQYF.

Concerning this clone: At one of its ends the junction is not consistent with the germline gene, which may arise from a read error. The CDR3 DNA reads as TGTGCCTGGAGCGTGTTGGGAGGACAGGGGTCTATCTTC. Amino acids: CAWSVLGGQGSIF. The chain is built from TRBV30 and TRBJ2-1; the match to TRBD1 covers 9 bases. The V gene's germline CDR1 is GTSNPN and CDR2 SVGIG (reference sequence). This CDR3 is 13 amino acids long.

This rearrangement joins TRBV18 to TRBJ2-5, with TRBD2 identical over 8 bases. V was clipped by 3 bases and J by 3 bases; unmatched bases: 6. CDR3 length equals 15 residues. Germline loops: CDR1 KGHSH, CDR2 LQKENI. DNA for the CDR3: TGTGCCAGCTCACCGCCCGGGCGGGGGGAAGAGACCCAGTACTTC. This translates into CASSPPGRGEETQYF. The full variable domain, rest sourced from reference TRBV18 and TRBJ2-5, is NAGVMQNPRHLVRRRGQEARLRCSPMKGHSHVYWYRQLPEEGLKFMVYLQKENIIDESGMPKERFSAEFPKEGPSILRIQQVVRGDSAAYFCASSPPGRGEETQYFGPGTRLLVL.

This rearrangement joins TRBV14 to TRBJ2-5; TRBD2 might be the D (5 bases). The CDR3 loop spans 12 amino acids. Germline assignment: CDR1 SGHDN and CDR2 FVKESK. The germline V and J ends were trimmed by 4 bases and 5 bases, with 8 bases remaining between them. CDR3 nucleotides: TGTGCCAGCAGCCTGGAGGTCGAGACCCAGTACTTC. It is translated as CASSLEVETQYF.

This chain uses TRBV19 with TRBJ1-1; no definite D call. There are 12 residues in the CDR3. The germline V gene encodes CDR1 LNHDA and CDR2 SQIVND (reference sequence). The V gene lost 4 bases and the J gene lost 8 bases, with 11 bases spanning the gap. The CDR3 DNA follows: TGTGCCAGTAGTAGGGCCGCCGCGGAAGCTTTCTTT. Its translation is CASSRAAAEAFF. The whole variable domain, filled in from reference TRBV19 and TRBJ1-1, reads DGGITQSPKYLFRKEGQNVTLSCEQNLNHDAMYWYRQDPGQGLRLIYYSQIVNDFQKGDIAEGYSVSREKKESFPLTVTSAQKNPTAFYLCASSRAAAEAFFGQGTRLTVV.

The genes are TRBV30 and TRBJ1-4; no firm D call. The CDR3 contains 14 residues. Trimming removed 3 bases from V and 0 bases from J, with 8 bases in between. CDR1 is GTSNPN and CDR2 is SVGIG in the germline V gene (reference sequence). CDR3 DNA: TGTGCCTGGAGAAGCGTTGCAACTAATGAAAAACTGTTTTTT. As protein: CAWRSVATNEKLFF.

This chain joins TRBV5-4 and TRBJ2-7; possible D gene TRBD2, 5 bases. The V end lost 1 base, the J end lost 4 bases, and 15 bases lay between the germline ends. This CDR3 is 15 amino acids long. Germline V gene lookup returns CDR1 SGHNT and CDR2 YYREEE (reference sequence). CDR3 region: CASSLTGGTSYEQYF. The CDR3 DNA reads as TGTGCCAGCAGCTTGACCGGAGGCACGTCGTACGAGCAGTACTTC.

This clone was counted only a few times. This chain uses TRBV7-2 with TRBJ1-2; D is uncertain. With 1 base removed from V and 8 bases from J, the gap between germline ends came to 8 bases. The germline gives CDR1 SGHTA, CDR2 FQGNSA. The CDR3 length is 12 residues. CDR3 amino acids: CASSLDGRGYTF. The CDR3 DNA reads TGTGCCAGCAGCTTAGATGGGAGGGGCTACACCTTC.

The rearrangement uses TRBV29-1 and TRBJ1-1; D may be TRBD1 (5 bases). The CDR3 is 14 amino acids. Germline V gene data show CDR1 as SQVTM and CDR2 as ANQGSEA. Trimming shortened V by 5 bases and J by 1 base, and 14 bases separated the two germline ends. The CDR3 protein is CSVPGGVGNTEAFF. The CDR3 DNA reads as TGCAGCGTTCCAGGAGGGGTTGGGAACACTGAAGCTTTCTTT.

This clone was counted between two and nine times. The V and J genes are TRBV5-4 and TRBJ2-4; TRBD1 matches at 8 bases. Germline CDR1 SGHNT, CDR2 YYREEE (reference sequence). Trimming cost V 3 bases and J 5 bases; bases outside gene matches: 7. The CDR3 loop spans 15 amino acids. In DNA form, the CDR3 reads TGTGCCAGCAGCTCAAGGGACAGGTTGGAAAACATTCAGTACTTC. Its translation: CASSSRDRLENIQYF.

The chain carries TRBV28 and TRBJ2-7, with TRBD2 identical over 11 bases. The CDR3 runs to 15 residues. Germline V CDR1 and CDR2: MDHEN, SYDVKM. The V segment lost 5 bases and the J segment 0 bases; nucleotides outside the gene matches: 3. The DNA for the CDR3 is TGTGCCAGCAGTCCGGGGACTAGCGGCTCCTACGAGCAGTACTTC. It is translated as CASSPGTSGSYEQYF.

This clone has just one count. V gene TRBV5-4 combines with J gene TRBJ2-7, with a weak D call TRBD1 (7 bases). V was cut by 4 bases and J by 4 bases, with 18 bases left in between. CDR1 SGHNT and CDR2 YYREEE come from the germline V gene (reference sequence). CDR3 length equals 15 residues. CDR3: CASSQTGEAVYEQYF. Here the CDR3 DNA reads TGTGCCAGCAGCCAAACAGGGGAGGCTGTGTACGAGCAGTACTTC.

The rearrangement joins TRBV4-1 to TRBJ2-5, with TRBD2 identical over 7 bases. V lost 0 bases to trimming and J lost 3 bases; unmatched junction nucleotides: 4. This CDR3 region has 15 residues. Germline V gives CDR1 MGHRA, CDR2 YSYEKL. The CDR3, as DNA: TGCGCCAGCAGCCAAGATCGGGGAGGGAAAGAGACCCAGTACTTC. The encoded protein is CASSQDRGGKETQYF.

The chain has TRBV5-1 and TRBJ1-4; D might be TRBD1 (5 bases). Germline V gives CDR1 SGHRS, CDR2 YFSETQ. This CDR3 has 15 residues. Deletions cut 4 bases from V and 0 bases from J, with 10 bases between. Here the CDR3 reads CASSPTDSTNEKLFF. CDR3 nucleotides: TGCGCCAGCAGCCCGACAGACTCAACTAATGAAAAACTGTTTTTT.

J is TRBJ1-1 and V is TRBV6-5; 7 bases line up with TRBD1. Germline CDR1 is MNHEY and CDR2 is SVGAGI. This CDR3 contains 15 residues. V was pared by 0 bases and J by 4 bases, with 5 bases of the junction left unmatched. DNA for the CDR3: TGTGCCAGCAGTTACTCGAAGGGGGCGGGCACTGAAGCTTTCTTT. As protein: CASSYSKGAGTEAFF.

The chain has TRBV7-9 and TRBJ2-7; D possibly corresponds to TRBD2 (6 bases). The CDR3 has 12 residues. Trimming shortened V by 5 bases and J by 3 bases, and 8 bases separated the two germline ends. CDR1 is SEHNR and CDR2 is FQNEAQ in the germline V gene (reference sequence). This chain's CDR3 is CASSIGSYEQYF. The CDR3 coding sequence is TGTGCCAGCAGCATCGGGAGCTACGAGCAGTACTTC. Variable domain in full (rest from reference TRBV7-9 and TRBJ2-7): DTGVSQNPRHKITKRGQNVTFRCDPISEHNRLYWYRQTLGQGPEFLTYFQNEAQLEKSRLLSDRFSAERPKGSFSTLEIQRTEQGDSAMYLCASSIGSYEQYFGPGTRLTVT.

The chain is built from TRBV12-1 and TRBJ1-1. TRBV12-1 is noted as a pseudogene. The CDR3 sequence is 14 residues long. The CDR3 DNA sequence: TGTGCCAGCACCCCGGGGGTGGCGAACACTGAAGCTTTCTTT. Protein sequence: CASTPGVANTEAFF.

The chain combines TRBV27 with TRBJ1-3; 7 bases map to TRBD1. Germline V gene data show CDR1 as MNHEY and CDR2 as SMNVEV (reference sequence). This CDR3 has 15 amino acids. The trim removed 5 bases at V and 0 bases at J, leaving 4 bases unmatched. The CDR3 spells CASSLGQSSGNTIYF. As DNA, the CDR3 is TGTGCCAGCAGTCTGGGACAGAGCTCTGGAAACACCATATATTTT.

This clone was detected only once. V and J are TRBV18 and TRBJ2-2; TRBD2 matches at 9 bases. V lost 2 bases, J lost 5 bases, and 9 bases stayed unmatched. In germline, CDR1 is KGHSH, CDR2 LQKENI. CDR3 length: 17 amino acids. The CDR3 DNA reads TGTGCCAGCTCACCAAGAATCGCGGGAGGGGAGACCGGGGAGCTGTTTTTT. Protein sequence: CASSPRIAGGETGELFF.

Comment on this clone: The same CDR3 arises from other DNA sequences in this sample as well. V usage is TRBV4-2 and J usage is TRBJ1-2, with D perhaps matching TRBD1 (6 bases). Trimming took 0 bases from V and 4 from J, leaving 6 bases between them. There are 13 residues in the CDR3. Germline V gives CDR1 LGHNA, CDR2 YNFKEQ. The CDR3 nucleotides are TGTGCCAGCAGCCAAGAGGACAGCTATGGCTACACCTTC. Amino acid sequence: CASSQEDSYGYTF.

Worth noting for this clone: The same CDR3 also results from other DNA sequences found in this sample. The chain combines TRBV4-1 with TRBJ2-7; possible D gene TRBD1, 6 bases. The germline V and J ends were trimmed by 5 bases and 1 base, with 9 bases remaining between them. This CDR3 has 13 amino acids. Germline V lookup: CDR1 MGHRA, CDR2 YSYEKL. CDR3 sequence (DNA): TGCGCCAGCAGCTCGGGACAATCCTACGAGCAGTACTTC. This gives the protein CASSSGQSYEQYF.